Below are 8 T cell receptor beta chains sequenced from a single sample in a study of shared clonotypes between healthy human individuals. Clones were read by immunoSEQ multiplex PCR, and TCRdb kept only the in-frame ones, dropping some. The table records 2 million to 2.5 million clones, roughly 93% of them present only once. Sequencing was performed on naive CD4+ T cells from PBMCs. Subset noted: CD45RA+ positively selected. The receptors stem from a man aged 18 to 30 in good health. Some clones in this sample may be carry-over from other donors' samples.

The genes are TRBV28 and TRBJ2-7, with D possibly matching TRBD1 (6 bases). The CDR3 loop spans 15 amino acids. Germline V gene sequence: CDR1 MDHEN, CDR2 SYDVKM. Deletions cut 4 bases from V and 2 bases from J, with 15 bases between. The CDR3 DNA is TGTGCCAGCAGTTACCGAACAGGGACAACCTACGAGCAGTACTTC. Translation gives CASSYRTGTTYEQYF.

Notes on this clone: Other nucleotide sequences in the sample specify the same CDR3. The gene calls are TRBV19 and TRBJ2-5; D gene uncertain. V gave up 1 base and J gave up 5 bases, with 2 bases separating them. Germline lookup yields CDR1 LNHDA and CDR2 SQIVND (reference sequence). The CDR3 sequence is 11 residues long. The CDR3 loop is CASSIAETQYF. Written as DNA, the CDR3 is TGTGCCAGTAGTATAGCCGAGACCCAGTACTTC.

With regard to this clone: The same CDR3 can be traced to other DNA sequences in this sample. J is TRBJ1-2 and V is TRBV30; D is ambiguous. Germline V gene lookup returns CDR1 GTSNPN and CDR2 SVGIG (reference sequence). The CDR3 runs to 11 residues. V shed 1 base and J shed 5 bases, with 5 bases lying between them. CDR3 sequence (DNA): TGTGCCTGGAGTGCGGGTTATGGCTACACCTTC. It translates to CAWSAGYGYTF.

CDR3 sequence: CASSVVASQYNEQFF. The CDR3 nucleotides read TGTGCCAGCAGCGTAGTGGCCTCTCAATACAATGAGCAGTTCTTC. The chain carries TRBV9 and TRBJ2-1; D is undetermined. V was trimmed by 0 bases and J by 4 bases, leaving 11 bases between them. CDR3 length equals 15 residues. Looked up from germline, CDR1 is SGDLS and CDR2 is YYNGEE.

This chain joins TRBV15 and TRBJ2-5; no firm D call. This CDR3 has 16 residues. Trimming took 0 bases from V and 0 from J, leaving 11 bases between them. The germline V gene encodes CDR1 LNHNV and CDR2 YYDKDF (reference sequence). For the CDR3, the DNA is TGTGCCACCAGCAGAGATCTGTTAACAGACCAAGAGACCCAGTACTTC. It translates to CATSRDLLTDQETQYF.

This chain links TRBV19 with TRBJ1-1, with D possibly TRBD1 on 6 matching bases. V was pared by 7 bases and J by 5 bases, with 17 bases between. This CDR3 spans 14 amino acids. The V gene's germline CDR1 is LNHDA and CDR2 SQIVND (reference sequence). In DNA, the CDR3 is TGTGCCAGTATCCCCCGGGGGGCGAGTACTGAAGCTTTCTTT. It is translated as CASIPRGASTEAFF.

This sequence joins TRBV7-2 and TRBJ2-1; 7 nucleotides line up with TRBD2. Unmatched junction bases numbered 5, after V lost 5 bases and J lost 4 bases. The CDR3 is made up of 14 amino acids. Looked up from germline, CDR1 is SGHTA and CDR2 is FQGNSA. CDR3 sequence reads: CASSVLASYNEQFF. The DNA of the CDR3 is TGTGCCAGCAGCGTACTAGCGTCTTACAATGAGCAGTTCTTC.

This clone was recorded only once. The chain has TRBV6-5 and TRBJ1-2, with 7 bases lining up with TRBD1. Trimming took 6 bases from V and 2 from J; bases not matched to a gene: 6. The CDR3 spans 14 residues. Germline V gives CDR1 MNHEY, CDR2 SVGAGI. CDR3 protein: CASSTTGPNYGYTF. For the CDR3, the DNA is TGTGCCAGCAGCACGACAGGGCCCAACTATGGCTACACCTTC.